Listed below are T cell receptor beta chains from one sample, sequenced in a study of blood T cells in healthy people across ages. TCRdb redid the calling of the 5' RACE reads with MiXCR, one entry per CDR3 protein. Of about 1.6 million distinct CDR3 sequences in the sample, around 35% are singletons; the top ten hold 10% to 12%. Sample: blood. These receptors all stem from a woman aged 25 to 39 in good health. The CDR3 runs from the conserved cysteine through the conserved F or W. The D gene is left open where the match is weak. The size entry is marked missing in some rows and otherwise reads once, few, many or a size class.

>TRBJ2-1|few|TRBV20-1|NA
CSARADRIDRTQHNEQFF
TGCAGTGCTAGAGCGGACAGAATTGATAGGACCCAACACAATGAGCAGTTCTTC
>TRBJ2-7|few|TRBV6-6|TRBD1
CASRDRGSSYEQYF
TGTGCCAGCAGAGACAGGGGGAGTTCCTACGAGCAGTACTTC
>TRBJ2-5|NA|TRBV9|NA
CASSVEARWETQYF
TGTGCCAGCAGCGTAGAGGCTAGATGGGAGACCCAGTACTTC
>TRBJ2-7|few|TRBV11-2|NA
CASSLVSGNEQYF
TGTGCCAGCAGCTTAGTGTCCGGCAACGAGCAGTACTTC
>TRBJ2-1|few|TRBV24-1|TRBD2
CATSDGGLAAYNEQFF
TGTGCCACCAGTGATGGGGGACTAGCGGCCTACAATGAGCAGTTCTTC
>TRBJ2-7|NA|TRBV20-1|TRBD2
CSAYVPTSGDPYEQYF
TGCAGTGCTTACGTTCCGACGAGCGGGGATCCCTACGAGCAGTACTTC
>TRBJ2-5|few|TRBV5-4|NA
CASSWRDGEQYF
TGTGCCAGCAGCTGGAGGGATGGGGAGCAGTACTTC
>TRBJ1-2|NA|TRBV28|NA
CASSLWTGNYGYTF
TGTGCCAGCAGTTTATGGACGGGGAACTATGGCTACACCTTC
>TRBJ1-5|NA|TRBV4-1|TRBD1
CASSQRQGPQHF
TGCGCCAGCAGCCAAAGACAGGGACCCCAGCATTTT
>TRBJ2-5|NA|TRBV5-1|NA
CASSLPNAETQYF
TGCGCCAGCAGCTTGCCCAACGCCGAGACCCAGTACTTC
>TRBJ1-1|NA|TRBV21-1|NA
CASSKIGQGLYTEAFF
TGTGCCAGCAGCAAAATAGGGCAGGGATTGTACACTGAAGCTTTCTTT
>TRBJ2-3|few|TRBV4-1|TRBD2
CASSPLLAGGPSDTQYF
TGCGCCAGCAGCCCTCTCTTAGCGGGAGGGCCCTCAGATACGCAGTATTTT
>TRBJ1-5|NA|TRBV7-9|NA
CASSSTRLRDSNQPQHF
TGTGCCAGCAGCTCCACCCGTCTTAGGGACAGCAATCAGCCCCAGCATTTT
>TRBJ2-7|NA|TRBV7-2|NA
CASSALFDRTYEQYF
TGTGCCAGCAGCGCGTTGTTCGACCGGACCTACGAGCAGTACTTC
>TRBJ2-7|once|TRBV6-1|TRBD2
CASSAGLAGDLEQYF
TGTGCCAGCAGTGCGGGACTAGCGGGAGATCTCGAGCAGTACTTC
>TRBJ2-7|few|TRBV5-5|NA
CASRPGARSSTIYEQYF
TGTGCCAGCAGACCCGGGGCTCGTAGTTCTACTATCTACGAGCAGTACTTC
>TRBJ2-1|many|TRBV10-1|TRBD2
CASSMGLAGVNEQFF
TGCGCCAGCAGTATGGGACTAGCGGGAGTCAATGAGCAGTTCTTC